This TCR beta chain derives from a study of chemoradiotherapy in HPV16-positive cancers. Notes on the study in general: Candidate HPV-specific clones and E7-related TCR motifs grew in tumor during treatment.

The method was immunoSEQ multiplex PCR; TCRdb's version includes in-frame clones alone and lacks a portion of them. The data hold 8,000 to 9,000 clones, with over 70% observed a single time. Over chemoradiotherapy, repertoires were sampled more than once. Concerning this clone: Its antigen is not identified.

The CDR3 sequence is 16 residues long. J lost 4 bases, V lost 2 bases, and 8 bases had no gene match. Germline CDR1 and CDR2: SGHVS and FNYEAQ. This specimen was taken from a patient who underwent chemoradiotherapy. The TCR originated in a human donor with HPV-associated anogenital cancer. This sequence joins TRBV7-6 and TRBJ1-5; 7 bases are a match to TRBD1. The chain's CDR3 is CASSLMATGANQPQHF. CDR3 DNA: TGTGCCAGCAGCTTAATGGCTACAGGGGCTAATCAGCCCCAGCATTTT.